One sample yielded the 9 T cell receptor beta chains listed below, sequenced in a study of CD8+ T cells in alopecia areata (dated by TCRdb to 2016 to 2018). The protocol used for the library was the immunoSEQ multiplex PCR assay. For TCR sequencing, RNA was extracted from every sample and reverse transcribed into cDNA to serve as template. TCRdb mirrors the immuneACCESS table, restricted to in-frame sequences. Some clones are absent from its copies; in checked studies, under half trace to an unresolved V gene, and the reason for the others is unknown. The sample records approximately 140,000 clones, about 88% of which are singletons. The ten most abundant clones make up roughly an eighth of the sample. Read against the paper, the sample's time point label means: four to five weeks on oral tofacitinib. In the paper's terms, the treatment or condition label means: oral pan-JAK inhibitor, 5-10 mg twice daily.

Sequenced material: CD8+ T cells sorted from blood, taken at week 4, from a patient treated with tofacitinib. Source of these receptors: a human donor with alopecia areata.

This chain links TRBV30 with TRBJ1-1; D remains unclear. CDR1 is GTSNPN, CDR2 SVGIG, per germline (reference sequence). This CDR3 is built from 15 residues. Deletions cut 5 bases from V and 5 bases from J, with 21 bases between. The CDR3 sequence is CAWASSLLGETEAFF. DNA of the CDR3: TGTGCCTGGGCCTCAAGCCTCTTGGGAGAGACTGAAGCTTTCTTT.

With regard to this clone: Other nucleotide sequences in the sample specify the same CDR3. The rearrangement joins TRBV5-1 to TRBJ1-1; D unclear. Germline values: CDR1 SGHRS, CDR2 YFSETQ. Trimming removed 2 bases from V and 6 bases from J, with 8 bases in between. This CDR3 has 12 amino acids. CDR3 amino acids: CASSFEGPEAFF. CDR3 sequence (DNA): TGCGCCAGCAGCTTCGAAGGGCCTGAAGCTTTCTTT.

This clone was detected a few times. The gene calls are TRBV6-1 and TRBJ2-3; possible D gene TRBD1, 5 bases. Germline V gene lookup returns CDR1 MNHNS and CDR2 SASEGT. The CDR3 spans 15 residues. V lost 3 bases and J 4 bases, leaving 14 bases between the germline ends. CDR3 in DNA: TGTGCCAGCAGTGACAGGGCCTTCCTCGCAGATACGCAGTATTTT. This encodes CASSDRAFLADTQYF.

This chain uses TRBV14 with TRBJ2-1; maybe TRBD2 (5 bases). Germline CDR1 SGHDN, CDR2 FVKESK. The V end lost 4 bases, the J end lost 0 bases, and 10 bases lay between the germline ends. The CDR3 length is 15 residues. CDR3 nucleotide sequence: TGTGCCAGCAGCCTACCGGGGAGCTCCTACAATGAGCAGTTCTTC. Amino acids: CASSLPGSSYNEQFF.

The rearrangement joins TRBV27 to TRBJ2-7; D gene ambiguous. The CDR3 length is 16 residues. CDR1 is MNHEY and CDR2 is SMNVEV in the germline V gene (reference sequence). V lost 0 bases, J lost 0 bases, and 12 bases lay in between. The CDR3: CASSLSVGESSYEQYF. The CDR3 DNA is TGTGCCAGCAGTTTATCTGTCGGAGAAAGCTCCTACGAGCAGTACTTC.

The V call is TRBV6-5, the J call TRBJ1-2, with D tentatively TRBD1 (5 bases). Trimming removed 2 bases at V and 6 bases at J, with 10 bases between. CDR3 size: 13 residues. Germline V lookup: CDR1 MNHEY, CDR2 SVGAGI. CDR3 nucleotides: TGTGCCAGCAGTTACCAGGGTACAGATGGCTACACCTTC. Its translation is CASSYQGTDGYTF.

This clone came up a few times. V is TRBV29-1 and J is TRBJ2-2; 11 nucleotides match TRBD1. CDR1 is SQVTM, CDR2 ANQGSEA, per germline. CDR3 size: 16 residues. After removal of 5 bases from V and 1 base from J, the junction contained 6 bases not matched to a gene. This CDR3 is CSVHHGTGGNTGELFF. The CDR3 region has the DNA TGCAGCGTTCACCACGGGACAGGGGGGAACACCGGGGAGCTGTTTTTT.

This clone was observed a few times. The chain is built from TRBV7-8 and TRBJ2-1; 12 bases fit TRBD1. Trimming cost V 3 bases and J 5 bases; bases outside gene matches: 2. The CDR3 runs to 15 residues. The germline V gene encodes CDR1 SGHVS and CDR2 FQNEAQ. CDR3 amino acids: CASSLGQGANNEQFF. The CDR3 coding sequence is TGTGCCAGCAGCTTGGGACAGGGGGCAAACAATGAGCAGTTCTTC.

The chain has TRBV7-9 and TRBJ1-2; TRBD1 matches at 7 bases. The CDR3 has 13 amino acids. Germline V gives CDR1 SEHNR, CDR2 FQNEAQ (reference sequence). Trimming at V came to 2 bases and at J to 5 bases, leaving 2 bases not matched to a gene. CDR3 amino acids: CASSLSGGYGYTF. CDR3 nucleotides: TGTGCCAGCAGCTTATCAGGGGGGTATGGCTACACCTTC.